One sample yielded the 10 T cell receptor beta chains listed below, sequenced in a study of blood T cell repertoires in COVID-19. Sequencing was performed with immunoSEQ multiplex PCR; in TCRdb, only in-frame clones are kept and a portion is missing. The sample yields 300,000 to 500,000 clones, approximately 87% seen once. The material sequenced was PBMCs or T cells enriched from blood (not recorded which). These receptors were obtained from a woman younger than 45 with acute COVID-19.

V is TRBV18 and J is TRBJ1-2, with TRBD1 as a possible D gene (5 bases). Germline V gene sequence: CDR1 KGHSH, CDR2 LQKENI. V was shortened by 4 bases and J by 3 bases, with 9 bases between the two germline ends. The CDR3 is made up of 13 amino acids. CDR3 sequence: CASSLDSHYGYTF. Here the CDR3 DNA reads TGTGCCAGCTCACTCGACAGCCACTATGGCTACACCTTC.

This clone was detected only once. V and J are TRBV7-9 and TRBJ2-2; D perhaps matches TRBD1 (6 bases). The V gene lost 6 bases and the J gene lost 6 bases, with 17 bases spanning the gap. Germline V gives CDR1 SEHNR, CDR2 FQNEAQ (reference sequence). This CDR3 has 15 residues. Written as DNA, the CDR3 is TGTGCCAGCAGTTCAAAACAGGGCCGTGCCGGGGAGCTGTTTTTT. This codes for CASSSKQGRAGELFF.

The chain links TRBV19 to TRBJ1-2; possible D gene TRBD1, 6 bases. CDR1 LNHDA and CDR2 SQIVND come from the germline V gene (reference sequence). The CDR3 is 16 amino acids. V was shortened by 3 bases and J by 0 bases, with 14 bases between the two germline ends. Written as DNA, the CDR3 is TGTGCCAGTAGTATGGGGACAAGCAGCGCTAACTATGGCTACACCTTC. Translation: CASSMGTSSANYGYTF.

CDR3 sequence: CASSSTTRKRKDSYEQYF. CDR3 bases: TGTGCCAGCAGCTCCACAACCCGAAAACGAAAGGACAGCTACGAGCAGTACTTC. This chain joins TRBV7-9 and TRBJ2-7, with D perhaps TRBD1 (6 bases). The germline V gene has CDR1 SEHNR and CDR2 FQNEAQ (reference sequence). The CDR3 consists of 18 residues. V lost 4 bases, J lost 3 bases, and 25 bases lay in between.

V usage is TRBV7-9 and J usage is TRBJ1-1; D may be TRBD1 (5 bases). Germline CDR1 and CDR2: SEHNR and FQNEAQ (reference sequence). The CDR3 spans 17 residues. The V and J ends lost 0 bases and 0 bases respectively, with 14 bases between them. The CDR3 spells CASSLAGLRAMNTEAFF. In DNA, the CDR3 is TGTGCCAGCAGCTTAGCGGGACTCAGGGCAATGAACACTGAAGCTTTCTTT.

The V call is TRBV30, the J call TRBJ2-2; D unclear. Trimming stripped 5 bases from V and 6 bases from J, with 13 bases between. The CDR3 runs to 13 residues. The germline CDR1 and CDR2 sequences are GTSNPN and SVGIG (reference sequence). The CDR3 spells CAWAPSGSGELFF. The CDR3 DNA follows: TGTGCCTGGGCCCCTTCGGGTTCCGGGGAGCTGTTTTTT.

This clone turned up a few times. J is TRBJ2-7 and V is TRBV11-2; possibly TRBD2 for D (5 bases). The V gene lost 5 bases and the J gene lost 2 bases, with 16 bases spanning the gap. Germline V gene lookup returns CDR1 SGHAT and CDR2 FQNNGV. The CDR3 covers 15 residues. DNA for the CDR3: TGTGCCAGCAGCCCGATTTTACTAGGTACCTACGAGCAGTACTTC. Its translation: CASSPILLGTYEQYF.

The V call is TRBV6-5, the J call TRBJ2-3; 9 nucleotides line up with TRBD2. V lost 5 bases to trimming and J lost 1 base; unmatched junction nucleotides: 4. This CDR3 comprises 15 residues. Germline V gene lookup returns CDR1 MNHEY and CDR2 SVGAGI. CDR3 sequence (DNA): TGTGCCAGCAGTAGGACTAGCGCCCGCACAGATACGCAGTATTTT. Translated: CASSRTSARTDTQYF.

The J gene is TRBJ2-3, the V gene TRBV9; maybe TRBD2 (5 bases). From germline, CDR1 is SGDLS and CDR2 YYNGEE. V was trimmed by 1 base and J by 6 bases, leaving 9 bases between them. The CDR3 consists of 13 residues. CDR3 DNA sequence: TGTGCCAGCAGCGTAAACCCGGGGGATACGCAGTATTTT. Protein sequence: CASSVNPGDTQYF.

The table lists this clone with a few counts. The chain is built from TRBV19 and TRBJ1-5; D is ambiguous. This CDR3 region has 16 residues. Trimming took off 5 bases at V and 4 bases at J, with 18 bases between the two ends. The germline V gene encodes CDR1 LNHDA and CDR2 SQIVND (reference sequence). The CDR3 loop is CASSFTRELRNQPQHF. The CDR3 region has the DNA TGTGCCAGTAGTTTTACCCGGGAGCTGAGGAATCAGCCCCAGCATTTT.